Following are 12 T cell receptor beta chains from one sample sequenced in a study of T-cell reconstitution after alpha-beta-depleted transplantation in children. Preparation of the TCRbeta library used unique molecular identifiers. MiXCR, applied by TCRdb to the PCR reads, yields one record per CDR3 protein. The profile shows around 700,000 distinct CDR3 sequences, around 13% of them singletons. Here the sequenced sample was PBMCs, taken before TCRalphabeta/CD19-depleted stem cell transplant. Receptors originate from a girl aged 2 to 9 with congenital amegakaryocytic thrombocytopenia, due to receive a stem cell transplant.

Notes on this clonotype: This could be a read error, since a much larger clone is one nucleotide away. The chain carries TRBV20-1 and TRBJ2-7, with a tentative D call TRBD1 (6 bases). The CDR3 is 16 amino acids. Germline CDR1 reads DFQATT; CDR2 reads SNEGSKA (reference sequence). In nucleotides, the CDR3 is TGCAGTGCTAGAGAGGGGGCAAAGGCCTATTCCTACGAGCAGTCCTTC. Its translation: CSAREGAKAYSYEQSF.

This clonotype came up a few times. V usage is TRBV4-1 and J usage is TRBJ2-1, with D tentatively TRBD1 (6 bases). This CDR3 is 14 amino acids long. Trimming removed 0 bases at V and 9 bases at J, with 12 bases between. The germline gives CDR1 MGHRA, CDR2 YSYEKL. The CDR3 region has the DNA TGCGCCAGCAGCCAAGAAGGGGGTCTTAGTGAGCAGTTCTTC. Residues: CASSQEGGLSEQFF.

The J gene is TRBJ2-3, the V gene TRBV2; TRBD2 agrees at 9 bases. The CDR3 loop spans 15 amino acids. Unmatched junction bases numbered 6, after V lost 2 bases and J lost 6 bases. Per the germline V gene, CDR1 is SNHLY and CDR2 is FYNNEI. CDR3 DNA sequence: TGTGCCAGCAGTGAATATCCTAGCGGGAAGGATACGCAGTATTTT. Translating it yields CASSEYPSGKDTQYF. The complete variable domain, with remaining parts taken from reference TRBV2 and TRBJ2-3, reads EPEVTQTPSHQVTQMGQEVILRCVPISNHLYFYWYRQILGQKVEFLVSFYNNEISEKSEIFDDQFSVERPDGSNFTLKIRSTKLEDSAMYFCASSEYPSGKDTQYFGPGTRLTVL.

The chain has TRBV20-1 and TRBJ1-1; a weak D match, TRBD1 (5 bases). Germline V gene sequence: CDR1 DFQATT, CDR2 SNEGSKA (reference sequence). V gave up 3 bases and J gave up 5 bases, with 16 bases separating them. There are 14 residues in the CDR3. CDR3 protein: CSARAGGIGTEAFF. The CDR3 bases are TGCAGTGCTAGGGCTGGGGGTATTGGGACTGAAGCTTTCTTT.

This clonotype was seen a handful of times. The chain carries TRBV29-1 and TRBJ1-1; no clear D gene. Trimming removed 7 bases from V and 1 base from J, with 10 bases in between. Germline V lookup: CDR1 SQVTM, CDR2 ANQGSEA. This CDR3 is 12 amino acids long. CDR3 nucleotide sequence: TGCAGCGCTATGACGGGGAACACTGAAGCTTTCTTT. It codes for CSAMTGNTEAFF.

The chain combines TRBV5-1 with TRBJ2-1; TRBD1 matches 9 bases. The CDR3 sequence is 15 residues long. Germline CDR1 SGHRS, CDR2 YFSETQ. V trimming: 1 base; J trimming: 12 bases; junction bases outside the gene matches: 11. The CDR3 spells CASSLFGTGPLGQFF. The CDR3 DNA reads TGCGCCAGCAGCTTGTTTGGGACAGGGCCGTTGGGGCAGTTCTTC.

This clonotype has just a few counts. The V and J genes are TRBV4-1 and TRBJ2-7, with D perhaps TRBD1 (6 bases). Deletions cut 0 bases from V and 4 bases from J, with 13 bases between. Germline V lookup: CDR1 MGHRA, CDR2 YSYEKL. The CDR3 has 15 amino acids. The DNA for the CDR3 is TGCGCCAGCAGCCAAGATTCCAGGGGCAAGTACGAGCAGTACTTC. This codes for CASSQDSRGKYEQYF.

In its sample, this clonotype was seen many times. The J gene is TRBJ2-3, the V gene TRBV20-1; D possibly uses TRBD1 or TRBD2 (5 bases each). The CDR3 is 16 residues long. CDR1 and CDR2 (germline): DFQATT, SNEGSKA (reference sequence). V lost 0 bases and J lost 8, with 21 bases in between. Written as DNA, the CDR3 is TGCAGTGCTAGAGATCGCTCGGGACGGGGCGTCGGTACGCAGTATTTT. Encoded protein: CSARDRSGRGVGTQYF.

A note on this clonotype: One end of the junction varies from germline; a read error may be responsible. As DNA, the CDR3 is TGTGCCTGCAGCCCCTGGGCAGGCGGCACTGAAGCTTTCTTT. Its protein is CACSPWAGGTEAFF. The chain carries TRBV14 and TRBJ1-1, with D unresolved. CDR1 and CDR2 from the germline V gene are SGHDN and FVKESK. The CDR3 is made up of 14 amino acids.

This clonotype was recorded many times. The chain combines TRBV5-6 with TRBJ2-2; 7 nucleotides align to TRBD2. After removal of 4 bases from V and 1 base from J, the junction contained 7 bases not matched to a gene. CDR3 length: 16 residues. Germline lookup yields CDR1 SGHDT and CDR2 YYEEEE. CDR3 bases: TGTGCCAGCAGCGAAGCCGGGAGGAAGAACACCGGGGAGCTGTTTTTT. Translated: CASSEAGRKNTGELFF. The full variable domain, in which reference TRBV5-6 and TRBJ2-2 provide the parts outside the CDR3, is DAGVTQSPTHLIKTRGQQVTLRCSPKSGHDTVSWYQQALGQGPQFIFQYYEEEERQRGNFPDRFSGHQFPNYSSELNVNALLLGDSALYLCASSEAGRKNTGELFFGEGSRLTVL.

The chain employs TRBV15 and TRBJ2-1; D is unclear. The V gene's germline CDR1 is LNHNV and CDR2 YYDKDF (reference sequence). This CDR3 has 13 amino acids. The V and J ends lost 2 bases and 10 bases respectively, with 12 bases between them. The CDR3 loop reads CATSRRLDYEQFF. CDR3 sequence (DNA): TGTGCCACCAGCAGACGTCTAGATTACGAGCAGTTCTTC.

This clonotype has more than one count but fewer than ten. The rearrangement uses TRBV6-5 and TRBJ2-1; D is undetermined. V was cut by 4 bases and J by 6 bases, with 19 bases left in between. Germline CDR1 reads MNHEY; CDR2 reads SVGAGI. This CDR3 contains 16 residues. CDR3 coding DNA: TGTGCCAGCAGTTGGTGGACCTCCGGGCCAAGCAATGAGCAGTTCTTC. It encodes CASSWWTSGPSNEQFF.